This T cell receptor (beta chain) was documented in a study of cytomegalovirus exposure and HLA in healthy donors. About the research overall: The early release's HLA-typed donors yielded approximately 81 million unique TCRs. Points from the study as a whole: Immune exposure was documented only through CMV serostatus. By HLA locus, TCR association rates varied in a later analysis, with DRB1 showing the most and HLA-C the fewest. Generally TCR sequences proved uncommon, though certain public TCRs appeared in numerous donors.

Vbeta (60) and Jbeta (13) primers were used in the PCR. Sequencing was performed with immunoSEQ multiplex PCR; in TCRdb, only in-frame clones are kept and a portion is missing. The sample shows about 130,000 clones, 75% to 90% of them seen only once. This CDR3 comprises 13 residues. Germline assignment: CDR1 WNHNN and CDR2 SYGVQD (reference sequence). J was trimmed by 2 bases and V by 4 bases; bases with no gene match: 1. Turning to this clone: The antigen remains undetermined.

Sequencing was carried out using PBMCs. The TCR originated in a male donor in good health and CMV-seronegative. The V and J genes are TRBV10-1 and TRBJ2-5; 7 bases are a match to TRBD1. The CDR3 spells CASSGTGQETQYF. The CDR3 nucleotides read TGCGCCAGCAGTGGGACAGGACAAGAGACCCAGTACTTC.